This T cell receptor (beta chain) originates from a study of cytomegalovirus exposure and HLA in healthy donors. TCRdb's copy holds only in-frame clones and misses some; the assay was immunoSEQ multiplex PCR. The table records over 200,000 clones, approximately 88% of them present only once. Trimming left V 3 bases short and J 7 bases short, with 18 bases between. The CDR3 spans 14 residues. The germline V gene encodes CDR1 GTSNPN and CDR2 SVGIG (reference sequence). The material sequenced was PBMCs. The chain has TRBV30 and TRBJ1-2; D might be TRBD1 (5 bases). The sequence came from a woman aged 25 to 39 in good health and CMV-seropositive. CDR3 DNA sequence: TGTGCCTGGAGGACCGCAAGGGGCGGGTTTGGCTACACCTTC. This codes for CAWRTARGGFGYTF. The variable domain in full, completed from reference TRBV30 and TRBJ1-2, reads SQTIHQWPATLVQPVGSPLSLECTVEGTSNPNLYWYRQAAGRGLQLLFYSVGIGQISSEVPQNLSASRPQDRQFILSSKKLLLSDSGFYLCAWRTARGGFGYTFGSGTRLTVV.